These 20 T cell receptor beta chains were all obtained from the same sample, sequenced in a study of T-cell reconstitution after alpha-beta-depleted transplantation in children. Unique molecular identifiers tagged the TCRbeta library. TCRdb called the PCR reads again in MiXCR, with one record for every CDR3 protein. The sample carries around 700,000 distinct CDR3 sequences, around 13% recorded once. The sequencing used PBMCs, collected before TCRalphabeta/CD19-depleted stem cell transplant. The origin of the receptors is a girl aged 2 to 9 with congenital amegakaryocytic thrombocytopenia, due to receive a stem cell transplant.

Details on this clonotype: A much larger clone differs from this one at a single base, so this may be a read error. J is TRBJ1-3 and V is TRBV12-3 or TRBV12-4, with D unresolved. This CDR3 has 13 amino acids. Here the CDR3 DNA reads TGTCCCAGCAGTTTCAACTCTGGAAACACCATATATTTT. Translated: CPSSFNSGNTIYF.

This clonotype has at least ten counts. The J gene is TRBJ2-4, the V gene TRBV28; no clear D gene. Looked up from germline, CDR1 is MDHEN and CDR2 is SYDVKM. CDR3 length: 16 residues. V shed 5 bases and J shed 0 bases, with 14 bases lying between them. Here the CDR3 DNA reads TGTGCCAGCAGTCCCTGGGGTGGGTTAGCCAAAAACATTCAGTACTTC. It translates to CASSPWGGLAKNIQYF.

Comment on this clonotype: A read error may be the cause here, since a much bigger clone is one base away. This chain links TRBV5-1 with TRBJ1-1, with 8 bases fitting TRBD1. The CDR3 totals 15 residues. The V gene end was trimmed by 0 bases and the J gene end by 3 bases; junction bases not matched to a gene: 4. The germline V gene encodes CDR1 SGHRS and CDR2 YFSETQ. CDR3 protein: CASSLEGQVYTEAFF. CDR3 bases: TGCGCCAGCAGCTTGGAGGGACAGGTGTACACTGAAGCTTTCTTT. The whole variable domain, filled in from reference TRBV5-1 and TRBJ1-1, reads KAGVTQTPRYLIKTRGQQVTLSCSPISGHRSVSWYQQTPGQGLQFLFEYFSETQRNKGNFPGRFSGRQFSNSRSEMNVSTLELGDSALYLCASSLEGQVYTEAFFGQGTRLTVV.

This clonotype was detected a few times. The chain couples TRBV30 to TRBJ1-1, with D maybe TRBD1 (6 bases). CDR1 is GTSNPN, CDR2 SVGIG, per germline (reference sequence). Trimming cost V 0 bases and J 1 base, with 21 bases left between them. The CDR3 contains 18 residues. The CDR3: CAWSVWARVGTPNTEAFF. The DNA for the CDR3 is TGTGCCTGGAGTGTATGGGCCCGAGTCGGGACACCGAACACTGAAGCTTTCTTT.

This clonotype was picked up a small number of times. The chain employs TRBV5-1 and TRBJ2-7; D unresolved. The germline V gene encodes CDR1 SGHRS and CDR2 YFSETQ. V lost 4 bases and J 2 bases, leaving 16 bases between the germline ends. The CDR3 is made up of 15 amino acids. As DNA, the CDR3 is TGCGCCAGCAGCCCGGGCCTGGGCAGTACCTACGAGCAGTACTTC. It is translated as CASSPGLGSTYEQYF. The variable domain in full, completed from reference TRBV5-1 and TRBJ2-7, reads KAGVTQTPRYLIKTRGQQVTLSCSPISGHRSVSWYQQTPGQGLQFLFEYFSETQRNKGNFPGRFSGRQFSNSRSEMNVSTLELGDSALYLCASSPGLGSTYEQYFGPGTRLTVT.

The gene calls are TRBV27 and TRBJ2-1, with 8 bases fitting TRBD2. The J segment lost 0 bases and the V segment lost 2 bases, leaving 9 bases of the junction unmatched. Germline V lookup: CDR1 MNHEY, CDR2 SMNVEV (reference sequence). This CDR3 has 18 amino acids. In DNA, the CDR3 is TGTGCCAGCAGTTTAGGAGTCGCGGGAGGTAGCTCCTACAATGAGCAGTTCTTC. This codes for CASSLGVAGGSSYNEQFF.

This clonotype was recorded at least ten times. The gene calls are TRBV29-1 and TRBJ1-6; D remains ambiguous. The CDR3 totals 13 residues. In germline, CDR1 is SQVTM, CDR2 ANQGSEA. In DNA form, the CDR3 reads TGCAGTAAAGCGAGCCAGGAAAATTCACCCCTCCACTTT. Amino acids: CSKASQENSPLHF.

This clonotype was seen many times. The CDR3 spells CASSLTLADNEQFF. Written as DNA, the CDR3 is TGTGCCAGCAGCTTAACCCTAGCGGACAATGAGCAGTTCTTC. The rearrangement joins TRBV7-9 to TRBJ2-1; 7 bases are a match to TRBD2. Unmatched junction bases numbered 3, after V lost 2 bases and J lost 5 bases. Germline values: CDR1 SEHNR, CDR2 FQNEAQ (reference sequence). The CDR3 extends over 14 amino acids.

The chain joins TRBV5-1 to TRBJ2-7; 12 bases fit TRBD1. J gave up 3 bases and V 4 bases, and 17 bases lay outside the gene matches. The CDR3 has 19 amino acids. Looked up from germline, CDR1 is SGHRS and CDR2 is YFSETQ. CDR3: CASSQPRDRGPKNLYEQYF. DNA for the CDR3: TGCGCCAGCAGCCAACCCCGGGACAGGGGGCCAAAGAATCTCTACGAGCAGTACTTC.

This clonotype was seen only a few times. The chain uses TRBV6-1 and TRBJ2-1; D is perhaps TRBD1 or TRBD2 (5 bases each). From germline, CDR1 is MNHNS and CDR2 SASEGT. This CDR3 has 13 residues. Between the trimmed V and J ends, which lost 3 bases and 8 bases, there was a span of 11 bases. CDR3 sequence: CASSEGLGDEQFF. DNA for the CDR3: TGTGCCAGCAGTGAGGGCTTGGGGGATGAGCAGTTCTTC.

The rearrangement joins TRBV4-1 to TRBJ1-4; 7 bases fit TRBD1. The CDR3 is made up of 16 amino acids. J gave up 4 bases and V 4 bases, and 9 bases lay outside the gene matches. Germline V gene lookup returns CDR1 MGHRA and CDR2 YSYEKL. CDR3 region: CASSRIPGQYNEKLFF. CDR3 nucleotide sequence: TGCGCCAGCAGCCGCATACCGGGACAGTATAATGAAAAACTGTTTTTT.

This clonotype has a count of ten or more. V gene TRBV11-2 combines with J gene TRBJ2-7, with 8 bases identical to TRBD2. V lost 4 bases, J lost 4 bases, and 18 bases stayed unmatched. The CDR3 length is 18 residues. Per the germline V gene, CDR1 is SGHAT and CDR2 is FQNNGV. The CDR3 nucleotides are TGTGCCAGCAGCTCACTACGAACTACCAGCGGGAGAAGGTACGAGCAGTACTTC. This codes for CASSSLRTTSGRRYEQYF.

This clonotype was counted many times. The V and J genes are TRBV11-2 and TRBJ1-4, with TRBD1 as a possible D gene (5 bases). The V end lost 6 bases, the J end lost 3 bases, and 11 bases lay between the germline ends. The CDR3 consists of 14 residues. CDR1 and CDR2 from the germline V gene are SGHAT and FQNNGV. This chain's CDR3 is CASRVGLSNEKLFF. In DNA, the CDR3 is TGTGCCAGCAGAGTGGGGCTGTCTAATGAAAAACTGTTTTTT.

This chain joins TRBV4-1 and TRBJ2-7; the match to TRBD2 covers 9 bases. This CDR3 has 15 residues. From germline, CDR1 is MGHRA and CDR2 YSYEKL. V gave up 0 bases and J gave up 7 bases; unmatched junction bases: 7. DNA for the CDR3: TGCGCCAGCAGCCAAGAAGGTGGACTAGCGAGAGAGCAGTACTTC. Protein sequence: CASSQEGGLAREQYF.

The chain carries TRBV28 and TRBJ1-5; D gene uncertain. The V end was cut by 8 bases, the J end by 1 base, with 6 bases between. Per germline, CDR1 MDHEN and CDR2 SYDVKM. This CDR3 comprises 12 residues. The CDR3 region is CASHFSNQPQHF. Written as DNA, the CDR3 is TGTGCCAGCCACTTCAGCAATCAGCCCCAGCATTTT. The full variable domain, rest sourced from reference TRBV28 and TRBJ1-5, is DVKVTQSSRYLVKRTGEKVFLECVQDMDHENMFWYRQDPGLGLRLIYFSYDVKMKEKGDIPEGYSVSREKKERFSLILESASTNQTSMYLCASHFSNQPQHFGDGTRLSIL.

The chain has TRBV7-6 and TRBJ2-3; 7 bases line up with TRBD2. Germline V lookup: CDR1 SGHVS, CDR2 FNYEAQ. CDR3 size: 15 residues. Trimming removed 3 bases from V and 5 bases from J; junction bases left unmatched: 8. CDR3 in amino acids: CASSFSAGVVDTQYF. The CDR3 coding sequence is TGTGCCAGCAGCTTCTCGGCGGGAGTGGTAGATACGCAGTATTTT.

This clonotype was found a few times. V is TRBV20-1 and J is TRBJ2-7; 15 bases fit TRBD2. The CDR3 length is 15 residues. V lost 5 bases and J lost 3; bases outside the gene matches: 5. The V gene's germline CDR1 is DFQATT and CDR2 SNEGSKA (reference sequence). The CDR3 DNA follows: TGCAGTGCTTCTGGGACTAGCGGGGGGTACTACGAGCAGTACTTC. This sequence encodes CSASGTSGGYYEQYF.

In this sample, this clonotype turned up many times. J is TRBJ2-7 and V is TRBV7-8, with TRBD2 matching over 12 bases. CDR3 length: 15 amino acids. The junction had 6 bases not matched to a gene; V was cut back by 6 bases and J by 3 bases. Germline values: CDR1 SGHVS, CDR2 FQNEAQ. The CDR3 region has the DNA TGTGCCAGCAGTTTGACTAGCGGGAGTGTCTACGAGCAGTACTTC. It translates to CASSLTSGSVYEQYF.

This clonotype was observed many times. This chain uses TRBV29-1 with TRBJ2-1; the match to TRBD2 covers 15 bases. Trimming cost V 8 bases and J 4 bases; bases outside gene matches: 9. Per germline, CDR1 SQVTM and CDR2 ANQGSEA. The CDR3 has 16 residues. DNA for the CDR3: TGCAGCCTTTTTACCGGGACTAGCGGGGGGTACAATGAGCAGTTCTTC. This encodes CSLFTGTSGGYNEQFF.

The rearrangement links TRBV28 to TRBJ2-1; 7 positions agree with TRBD2. The CDR3 extends over 15 amino acids. V shed 5 bases and J 1 base; nucleotides not matched to a gene: 5. Germline CDR1 and CDR2: MDHEN and SYDVKM. The CDR3 nucleotides read TGTGCCAGCAGTGTAGCGGGTTTATCCTACAATGAGCAGTTCTTC. Translating it yields CASSVAGLSYNEQFF.